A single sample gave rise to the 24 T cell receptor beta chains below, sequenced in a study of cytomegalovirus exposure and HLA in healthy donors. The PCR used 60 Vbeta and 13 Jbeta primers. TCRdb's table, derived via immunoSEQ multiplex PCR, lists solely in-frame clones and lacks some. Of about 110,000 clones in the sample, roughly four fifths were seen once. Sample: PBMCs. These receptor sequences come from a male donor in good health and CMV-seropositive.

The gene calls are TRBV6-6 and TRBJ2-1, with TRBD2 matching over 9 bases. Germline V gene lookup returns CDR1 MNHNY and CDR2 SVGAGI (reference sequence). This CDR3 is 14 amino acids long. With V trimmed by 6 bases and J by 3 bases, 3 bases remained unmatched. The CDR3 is CASRPAGGYNEQFF. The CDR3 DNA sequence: TGTGCCAGCAGACCAGCGGGGGGCTACAATGAGCAGTTCTTC.

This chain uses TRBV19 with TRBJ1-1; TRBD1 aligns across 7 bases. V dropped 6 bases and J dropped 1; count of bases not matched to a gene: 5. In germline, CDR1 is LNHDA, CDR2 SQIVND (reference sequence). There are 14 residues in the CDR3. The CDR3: CASSPRQGNTEAFF. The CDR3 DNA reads TGTGCCAGTAGCCCTCGACAGGGGAACACTGAAGCTTTCTTT. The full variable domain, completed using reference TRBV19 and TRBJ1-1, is DGGITQSPKYLFRKEGQNVTLSCEQNLNHDAMYWYRQDPGQGLRLIYYSQIVNDFQKGDIAEGYSVSREKKESFPLTVTSAQKNPTAFYLCASSPRQGNTEAFFGQGTRLTVV.

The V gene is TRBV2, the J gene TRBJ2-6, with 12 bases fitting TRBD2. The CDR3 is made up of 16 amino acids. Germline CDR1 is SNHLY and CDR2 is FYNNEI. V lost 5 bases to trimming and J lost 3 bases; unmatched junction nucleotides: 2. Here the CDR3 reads CASSKLAGGGANVLTF. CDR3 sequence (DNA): TGTGCCAGCAGTAAACTAGCGGGAGGTGGGGCCAACGTCCTGACTTTC.

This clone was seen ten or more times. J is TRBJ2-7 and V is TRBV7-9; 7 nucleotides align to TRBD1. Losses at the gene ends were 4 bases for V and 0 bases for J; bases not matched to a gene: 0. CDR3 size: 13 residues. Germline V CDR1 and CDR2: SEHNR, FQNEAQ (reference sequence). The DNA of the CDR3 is TGTGCCAGCAGCTGGGACAGCTCCTACGAGCAGTACTTC. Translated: CASSWDSSYEQYF.

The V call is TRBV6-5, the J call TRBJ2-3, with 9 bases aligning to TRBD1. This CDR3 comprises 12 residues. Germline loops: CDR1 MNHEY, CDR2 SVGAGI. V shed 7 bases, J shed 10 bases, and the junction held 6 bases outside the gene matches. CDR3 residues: CASISGQGSQYF. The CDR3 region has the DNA TGTGCCAGCATCTCAGGACAGGGGTCGCAGTATTTT.

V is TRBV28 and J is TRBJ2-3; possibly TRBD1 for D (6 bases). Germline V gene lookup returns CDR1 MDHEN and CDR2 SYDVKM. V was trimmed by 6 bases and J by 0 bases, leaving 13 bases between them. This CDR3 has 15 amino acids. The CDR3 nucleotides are TGTGCCAGCAGCGGACAGTCCCCTAGCACAGATACGCAGTATTTT. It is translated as CASSGQSPSTDTQYF.

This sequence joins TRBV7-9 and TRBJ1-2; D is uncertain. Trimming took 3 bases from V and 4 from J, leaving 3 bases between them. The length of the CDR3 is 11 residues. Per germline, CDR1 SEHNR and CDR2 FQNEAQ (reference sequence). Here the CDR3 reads CASSFSYGYTF. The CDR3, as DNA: TGTGCCAGCAGCTTCAGCTATGGCTACACCTTC.

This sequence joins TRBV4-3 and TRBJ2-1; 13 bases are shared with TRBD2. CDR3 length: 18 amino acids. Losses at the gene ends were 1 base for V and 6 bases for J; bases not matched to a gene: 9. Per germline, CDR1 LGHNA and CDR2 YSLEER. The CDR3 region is CASSQGRLAGGGSNEQFF. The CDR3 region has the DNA TGCGCCAGCAGCCAAGGACGACTAGCGGGAGGTGGGTCCAATGAGCAGTTCTTC.

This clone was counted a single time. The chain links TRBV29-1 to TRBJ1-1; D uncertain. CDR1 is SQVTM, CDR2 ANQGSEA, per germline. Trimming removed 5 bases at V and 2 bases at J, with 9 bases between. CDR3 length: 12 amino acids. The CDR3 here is CSVWRFNTEAFF. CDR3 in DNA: TGCAGCGTTTGGAGATTCAACACTGAAGCTTTCTTT.

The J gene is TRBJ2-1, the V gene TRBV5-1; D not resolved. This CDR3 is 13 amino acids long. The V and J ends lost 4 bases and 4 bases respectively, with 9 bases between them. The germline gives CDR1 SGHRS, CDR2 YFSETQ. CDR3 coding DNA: TGCGCCAGCAGCCAAGACATTTACAATGAGCAGTTCTTC. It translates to CASSQDIYNEQFF. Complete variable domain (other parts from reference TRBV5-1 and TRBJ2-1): KAGVTQTPRYLIKTRGQQVTLSCSPISGHRSVSWYQQTPGQGLQFLFEYFSETQRNKGNFPGRFSGRQFSNSRSEMNVSTLELGDSALYLCASSQDIYNEQFFGPGTRLTVL.

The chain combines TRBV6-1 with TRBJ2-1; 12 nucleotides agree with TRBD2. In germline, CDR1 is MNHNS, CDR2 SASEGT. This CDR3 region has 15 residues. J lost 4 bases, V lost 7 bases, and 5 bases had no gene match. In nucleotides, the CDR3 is TGTGCCAGCAAACTAGCGGGAGGAGGTTACAATGAGCAGTTCTTC. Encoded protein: CASKLAGGGYNEQFF.

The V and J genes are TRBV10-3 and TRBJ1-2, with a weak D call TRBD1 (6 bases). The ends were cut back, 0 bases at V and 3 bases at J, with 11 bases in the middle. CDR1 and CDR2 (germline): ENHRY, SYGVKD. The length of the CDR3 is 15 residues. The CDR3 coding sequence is TGTGCCATCAGTGAGTCGGGGGCCTTTTACTATGGCTACACCTTC. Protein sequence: CAISESGAFYYGYTF.

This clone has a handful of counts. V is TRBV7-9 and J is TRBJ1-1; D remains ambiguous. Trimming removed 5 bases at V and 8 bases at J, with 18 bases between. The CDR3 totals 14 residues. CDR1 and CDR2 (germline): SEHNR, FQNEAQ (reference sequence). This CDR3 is CASSQHPEDGEAFF. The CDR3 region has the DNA TGTGCCAGCAGCCAGCATCCTGAGGATGGAGAAGCTTTCTTT.

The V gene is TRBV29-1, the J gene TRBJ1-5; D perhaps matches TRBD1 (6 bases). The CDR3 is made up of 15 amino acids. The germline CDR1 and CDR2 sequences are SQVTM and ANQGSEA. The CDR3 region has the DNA TGCAATATACAGGGTGGGCCCGGCCGAGGTCAGCCCCAGCATTTT. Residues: CNIQGGPGRGQPQHF.

Here the CDR3 DNA reads TGTGCCAGCAGCGTATCGGGGTCGGGGACTGAAGCTTTCTTT. Translation gives CASSVSGSGTEAFF. The chain carries TRBV5-4 and TRBJ1-1, with D hard to call. Looked up from germline, CDR1 is SGHNT and CDR2 is YYREEE (reference sequence). V shed 4 bases and J shed 5 bases, with 15 bases lying between them. The CDR3 consists of 14 residues. The complete variable domain, with remaining parts taken from reference TRBV5-4 and TRBJ1-1, reads ETGVTQSPTHLIKTRGQQVTLRCSSQSGHNTVSWYQQALGQGPQFIFQYYREEENGRGNFPPRFSGLQFPNYSSELNVNALELDDSALYLCASSVSGSGTEAFFGQGTRLTVV.

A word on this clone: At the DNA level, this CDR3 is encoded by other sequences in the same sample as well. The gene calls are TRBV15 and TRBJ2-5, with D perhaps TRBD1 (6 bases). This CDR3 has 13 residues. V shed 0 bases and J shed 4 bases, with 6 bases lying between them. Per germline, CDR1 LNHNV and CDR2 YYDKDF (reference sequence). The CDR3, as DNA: TGTGCCACCAGCAGAGACAGGGGAGAGACCCAGTACTTC. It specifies CATSRDRGETQYF. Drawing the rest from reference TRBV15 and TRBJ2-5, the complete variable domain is DAMVIQNPRYQVTQFGKPVTLSCSQTLNHNVMYWYQQKSSQAPKLLFHYYDKDFNNEADTPDNFQSRRPNTSFCFLDIRSPGLGDTAMYLCATSRDRGETQYFGPGTRLLVL.

CDR3 bases: TGTGCCAGTAGCTGGGGACAGTTGAATGAGCAGTTCTTC. Its translation: CASSWGQLNEQFF. The chain employs TRBV19 and TRBJ2-1, with 7 bases fitting TRBD1. The CDR3 consists of 13 residues. Germline-derived CDR1 and CDR2 are LNHDA and SQIVND (reference sequence). V was clipped by 6 bases and J by 7 bases; unmatched bases: 6.

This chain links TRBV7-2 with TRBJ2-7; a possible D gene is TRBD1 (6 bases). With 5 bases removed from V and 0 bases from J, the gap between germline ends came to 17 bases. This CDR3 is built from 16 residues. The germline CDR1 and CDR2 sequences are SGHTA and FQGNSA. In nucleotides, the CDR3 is TGTGCCAGCAGCCTCCGGACAGTCCCTAGCTCCTACGAGCAGTACTTC. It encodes CASSLRTVPSSYEQYF.

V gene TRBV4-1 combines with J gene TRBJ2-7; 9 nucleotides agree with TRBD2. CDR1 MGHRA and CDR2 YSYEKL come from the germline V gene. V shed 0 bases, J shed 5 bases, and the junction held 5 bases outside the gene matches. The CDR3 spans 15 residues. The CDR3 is CASSQDPGTSNEQYF. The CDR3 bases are TGCGCCAGCAGCCAAGATCCTGGGACTAGCAACGAGCAGTACTTC.

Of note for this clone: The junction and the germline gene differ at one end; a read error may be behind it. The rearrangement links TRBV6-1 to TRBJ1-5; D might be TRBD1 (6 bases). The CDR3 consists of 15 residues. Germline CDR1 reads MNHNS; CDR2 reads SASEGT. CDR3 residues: CASIFRGAINQPQNF. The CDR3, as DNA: TGTGCCAGCATCTTTCGGGGGGCGATCAATCAGCCCCAGAATTTT.

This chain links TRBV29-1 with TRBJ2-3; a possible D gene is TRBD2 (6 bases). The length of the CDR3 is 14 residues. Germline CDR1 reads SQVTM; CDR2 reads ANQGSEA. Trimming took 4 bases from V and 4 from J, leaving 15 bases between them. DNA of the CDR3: TGCAGCGTTGCGACTAGTTGGGGCCCAGATACGCAGTATTTT. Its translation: CSVATSWGPDTQYF.

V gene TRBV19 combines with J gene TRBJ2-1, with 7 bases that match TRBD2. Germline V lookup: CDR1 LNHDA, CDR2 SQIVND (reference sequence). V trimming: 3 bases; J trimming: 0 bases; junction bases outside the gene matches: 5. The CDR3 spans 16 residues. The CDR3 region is CASSIPGGSSYNEQFF. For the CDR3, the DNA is TGTGCCAGTAGTATCCCCGGGGGGTCCTCCTACAATGAGCAGTTCTTC.

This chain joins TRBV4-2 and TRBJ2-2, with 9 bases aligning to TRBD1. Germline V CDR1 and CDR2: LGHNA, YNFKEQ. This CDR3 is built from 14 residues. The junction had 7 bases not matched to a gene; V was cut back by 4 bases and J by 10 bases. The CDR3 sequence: CASSPDRGVPELFF. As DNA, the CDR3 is TGTGCCAGCAGCCCCGACAGGGGGGTGCCGGAGCTGTTTTTT.

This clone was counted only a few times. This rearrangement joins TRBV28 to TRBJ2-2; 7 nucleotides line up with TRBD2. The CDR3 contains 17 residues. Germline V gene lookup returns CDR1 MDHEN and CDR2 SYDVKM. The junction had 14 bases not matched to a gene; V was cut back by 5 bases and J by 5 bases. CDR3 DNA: TGTGCCAGCAGTCGCCGGGACTACCAAATTTTTACCGGGGAGCTGTTTTTT. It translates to CASSRRDYQIFTGELFF.